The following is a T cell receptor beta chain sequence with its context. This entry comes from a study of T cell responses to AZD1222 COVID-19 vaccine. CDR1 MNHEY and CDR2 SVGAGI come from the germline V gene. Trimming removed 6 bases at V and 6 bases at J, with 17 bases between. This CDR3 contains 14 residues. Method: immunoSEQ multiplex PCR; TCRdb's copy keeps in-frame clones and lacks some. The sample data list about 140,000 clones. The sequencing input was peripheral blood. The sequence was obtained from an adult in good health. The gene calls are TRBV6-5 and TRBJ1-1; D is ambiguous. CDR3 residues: CASRAELINAEAFF. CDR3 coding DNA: TGTGCCAGCAGGGCAGAACTTATAAACGCTGAAGCTTTCTTT.